This TCR beta chain was sequenced in a study of T cells after yellow fever vaccination. TCRdb reprocessed the 5' RACE reads via MiXCR and lists one record per CDR3 protein. Seen here are about 340,000 distinct CDR3 sequences, about 9.5% observed once, and the top ten hold about a sixth. In its sample, this clonotype was seen a few times. This TCR derives from a man between 18 and 35 years old who received the YFV17D yellow fever vaccine. This specimen was PBMCs, taken on the day of the first yellow fever vaccination.

This chain's CDR3 is CASSLGDAKSSGANVLTF. The DNA of the CDR3 is TGTGCCAGCAGCTTAGGGGACGCCAAGAGCTCTGGGGCCAACGTCCTGACTTTC. This sequence joins TRBV11-1 and TRBJ2-6; D is tentatively TRBD1 or TRBD2 (5 bases each). V was clipped by 1 base and J by 0 bases, with 13 bases between them. The germline V gene encodes CDR1 SGHAT and CDR2 FQDESV (reference sequence). The CDR3 covers 18 residues.